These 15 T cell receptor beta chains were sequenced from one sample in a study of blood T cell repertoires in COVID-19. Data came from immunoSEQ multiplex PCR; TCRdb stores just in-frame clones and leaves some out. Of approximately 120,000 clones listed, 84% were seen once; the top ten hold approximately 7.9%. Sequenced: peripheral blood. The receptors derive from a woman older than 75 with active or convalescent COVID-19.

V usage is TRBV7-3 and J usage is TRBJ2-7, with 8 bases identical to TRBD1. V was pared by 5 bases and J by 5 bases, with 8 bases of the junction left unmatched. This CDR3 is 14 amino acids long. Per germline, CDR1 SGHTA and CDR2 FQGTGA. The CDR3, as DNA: TGTGCCAGCAGCGCAGGGACAGGAGGCCACGAGCAGTACTTC. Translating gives CASSAGTGGHEQYF.

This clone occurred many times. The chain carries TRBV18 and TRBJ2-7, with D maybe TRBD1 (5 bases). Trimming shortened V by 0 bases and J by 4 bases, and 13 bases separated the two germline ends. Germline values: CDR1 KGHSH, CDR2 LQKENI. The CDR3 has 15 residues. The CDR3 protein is CASSPPTVSSYEQYF. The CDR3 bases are TGTGCCAGCTCACCACCGACAGTCTCTAGTTACGAGCAGTACTTC.

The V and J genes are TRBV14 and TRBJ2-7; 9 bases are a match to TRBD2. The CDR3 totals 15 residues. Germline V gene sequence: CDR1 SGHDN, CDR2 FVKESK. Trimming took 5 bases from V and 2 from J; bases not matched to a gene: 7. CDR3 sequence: CASSETSGDPYEQYF. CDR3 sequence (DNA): TGTGCCAGCAGCGAGACTAGCGGTGATCCCTACGAGCAGTACTTC.

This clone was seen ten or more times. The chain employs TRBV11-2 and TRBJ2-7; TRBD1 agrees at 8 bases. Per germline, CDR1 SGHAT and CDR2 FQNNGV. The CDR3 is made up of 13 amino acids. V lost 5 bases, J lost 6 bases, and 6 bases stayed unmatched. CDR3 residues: CASSTQTGVEQYF. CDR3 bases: TGTGCCAGCAGCACCCAGACAGGGGTCGAGCAGTACTTC. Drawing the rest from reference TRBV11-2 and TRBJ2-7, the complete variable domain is EAGVAQSPRYKIIEKRQSVAFWCNPISGHATLYWYQQILGQGPKLLIQFQNNGVVDDSQLPKDRFSAERLKGVDSTLKIQPAKLEDSAVYLCASSTQTGVEQYFGPGTRLTVT.

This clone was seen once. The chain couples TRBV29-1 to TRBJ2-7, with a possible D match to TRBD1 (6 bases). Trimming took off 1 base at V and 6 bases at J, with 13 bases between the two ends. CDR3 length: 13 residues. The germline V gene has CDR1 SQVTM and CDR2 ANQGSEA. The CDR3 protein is CSVEGGPSGEQYF. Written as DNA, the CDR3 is TGCAGCGTTGAAGGGGGGCCCTCGGGCGAGCAGTACTTC.

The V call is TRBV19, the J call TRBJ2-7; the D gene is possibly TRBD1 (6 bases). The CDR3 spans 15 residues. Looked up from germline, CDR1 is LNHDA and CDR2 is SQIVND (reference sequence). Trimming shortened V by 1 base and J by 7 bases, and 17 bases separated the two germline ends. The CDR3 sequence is CASSIGTAVEREQYF. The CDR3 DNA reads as TGTGCCAGTAGTATAGGGACAGCGGTCGAGCGGGAGCAGTACTTC.

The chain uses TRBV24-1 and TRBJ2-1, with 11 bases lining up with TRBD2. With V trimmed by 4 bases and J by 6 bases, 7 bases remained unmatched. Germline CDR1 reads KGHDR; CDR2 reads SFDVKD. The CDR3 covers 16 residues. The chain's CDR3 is CATSDGTSGVGNEQFF. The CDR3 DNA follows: TGTGCCACCAGTGACGGGACTAGCGGAGTCGGCAATGAGCAGTTCTTC.

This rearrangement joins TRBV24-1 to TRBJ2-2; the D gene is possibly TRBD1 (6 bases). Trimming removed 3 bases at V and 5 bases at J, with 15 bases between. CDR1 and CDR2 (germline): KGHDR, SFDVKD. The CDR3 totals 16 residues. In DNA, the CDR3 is TGTGCCACCAGTGATCCGCTGAACAGGGCTACCGGGGAGCTGTTTTTT. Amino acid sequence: CATSDPLNRATGELFF.

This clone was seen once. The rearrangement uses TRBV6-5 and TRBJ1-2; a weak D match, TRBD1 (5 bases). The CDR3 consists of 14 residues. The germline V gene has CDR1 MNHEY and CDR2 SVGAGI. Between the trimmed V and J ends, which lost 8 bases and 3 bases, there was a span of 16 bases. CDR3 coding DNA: TGTGCCAGCTCAAGCAGGGCCCCCCACTATGGCTACACCTTC. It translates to CASSSRAPHYGYTF.

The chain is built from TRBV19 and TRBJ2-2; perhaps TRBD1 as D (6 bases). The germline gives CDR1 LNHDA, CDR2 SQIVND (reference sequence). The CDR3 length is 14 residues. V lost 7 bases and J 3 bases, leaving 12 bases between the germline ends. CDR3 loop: CASKGQRYTGELFF. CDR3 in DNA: TGTGCCAGTAAAGGACAGAGGTACACCGGGGAGCTGTTTTTT.

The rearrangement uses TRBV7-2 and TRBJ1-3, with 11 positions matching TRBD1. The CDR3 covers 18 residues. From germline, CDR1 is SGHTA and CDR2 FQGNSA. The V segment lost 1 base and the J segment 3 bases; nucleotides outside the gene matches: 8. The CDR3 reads CASSLVSRTGGFGNTIYF. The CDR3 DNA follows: TGTGCCAGCAGCTTAGTGTCGCGGACAGGGGGCTTTGGAAACACCATATATTTT.

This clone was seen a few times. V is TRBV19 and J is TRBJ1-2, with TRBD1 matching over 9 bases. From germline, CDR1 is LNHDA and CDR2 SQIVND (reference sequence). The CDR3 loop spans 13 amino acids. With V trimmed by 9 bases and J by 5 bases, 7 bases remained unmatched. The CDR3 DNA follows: TGTGCCAGCCTAGCCGGGACAGGGTATGGCTACACCTTC. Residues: CASLAGTGYGYTF. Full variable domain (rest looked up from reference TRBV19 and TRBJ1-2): DGGITQSPKYLFRKEGQNVTLSCEQNLNHDAMYWYRQDPGQGLRLIYYSQIVNDFQKGDIAEGYSVSREKKESFPLTVTSAQKNPTAFYLCASLAGTGYGYTFGSGTRLTVV.

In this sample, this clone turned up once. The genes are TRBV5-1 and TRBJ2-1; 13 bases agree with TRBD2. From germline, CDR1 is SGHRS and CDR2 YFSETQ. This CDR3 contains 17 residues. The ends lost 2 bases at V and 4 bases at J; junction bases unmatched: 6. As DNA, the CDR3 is TGCGCCAGCAGCTTAACCGGGACTAGCGGGATTTACAATGAGCAGTTCTTC. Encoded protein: CASSLTGTSGIYNEQFF.

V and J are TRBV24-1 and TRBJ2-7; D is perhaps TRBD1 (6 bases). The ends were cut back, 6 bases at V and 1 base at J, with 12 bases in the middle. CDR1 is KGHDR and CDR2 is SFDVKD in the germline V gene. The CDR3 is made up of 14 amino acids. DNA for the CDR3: TGTGCCACCAGTAAGACAGGTGGGTCCTACGAGCAGTACTTC. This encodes CATSKTGGSYEQYF.

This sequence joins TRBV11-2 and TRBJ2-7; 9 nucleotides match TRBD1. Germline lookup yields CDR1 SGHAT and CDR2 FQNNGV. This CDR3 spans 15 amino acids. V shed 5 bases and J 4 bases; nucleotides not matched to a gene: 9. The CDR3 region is CASSLPGQGWYEQYF. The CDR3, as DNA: TGTGCCAGCAGCCTTCCGGGACAGGGTTGGTACGAGCAGTACTTC.